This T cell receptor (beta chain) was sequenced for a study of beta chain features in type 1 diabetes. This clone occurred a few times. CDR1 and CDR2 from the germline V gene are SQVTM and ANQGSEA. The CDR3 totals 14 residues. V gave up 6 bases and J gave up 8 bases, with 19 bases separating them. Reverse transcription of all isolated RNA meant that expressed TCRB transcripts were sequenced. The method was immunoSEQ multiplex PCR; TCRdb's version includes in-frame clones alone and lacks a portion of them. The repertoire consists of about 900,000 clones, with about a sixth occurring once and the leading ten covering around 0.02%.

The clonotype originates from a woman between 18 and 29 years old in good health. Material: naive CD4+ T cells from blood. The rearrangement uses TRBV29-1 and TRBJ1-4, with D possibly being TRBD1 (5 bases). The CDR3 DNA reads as TGCAGCGTCGGGGGGACCTCCGAGGGGGAAAAACTGTTTTTT. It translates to CSVGGTSEGEKLFF.